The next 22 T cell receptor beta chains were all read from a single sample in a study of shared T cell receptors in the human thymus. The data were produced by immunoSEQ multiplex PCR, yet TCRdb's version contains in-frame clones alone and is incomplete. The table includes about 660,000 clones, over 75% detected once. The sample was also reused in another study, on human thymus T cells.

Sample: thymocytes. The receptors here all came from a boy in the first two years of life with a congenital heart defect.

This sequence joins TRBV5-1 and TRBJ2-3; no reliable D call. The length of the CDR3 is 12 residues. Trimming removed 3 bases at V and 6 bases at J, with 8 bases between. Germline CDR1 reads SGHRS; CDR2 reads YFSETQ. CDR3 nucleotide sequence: TGCGCCAGCAGCTCTAGAGGCGATACGCAGTATTTT. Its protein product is CASSSRGDTQYF.

The CDR3 nucleotides read TGTGCCTGGACTGACCCCCCGGACAGGGGAAGCGGGAGCCCCTCCTACAATGAGCAGTTCTTC. Residues: CAWTDPPDRGSGSPSYNEQFF. The rearrangement joins TRBV30 to TRBJ2-1; possible D gene TRBD1, 9 bases. The ends were cut back, 4 bases at V and 0 bases at J, with 31 bases in the middle. Germline-derived CDR1 and CDR2 are GTSNPN and SVGIG (reference sequence). This CDR3 has 21 amino acids.

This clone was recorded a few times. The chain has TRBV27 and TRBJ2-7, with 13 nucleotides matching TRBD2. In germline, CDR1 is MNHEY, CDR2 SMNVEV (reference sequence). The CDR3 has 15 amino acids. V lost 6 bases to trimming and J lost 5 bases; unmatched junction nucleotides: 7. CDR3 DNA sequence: TGTGCCAGCAGGCCGGGGACTAGCGGGACGGACGAGCAGTACTTC. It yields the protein CASRPGTSGTDEQYF.

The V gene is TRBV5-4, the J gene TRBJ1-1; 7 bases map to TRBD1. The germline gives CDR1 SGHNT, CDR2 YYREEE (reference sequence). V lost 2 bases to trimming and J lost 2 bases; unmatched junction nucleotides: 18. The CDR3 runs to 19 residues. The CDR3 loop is CASSFRQGVISEKNTEAFF. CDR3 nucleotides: TGTGCCAGCAGCTTCCGACAGGGAGTGATTTCGGAGAAAAACACTGAAGCTTTCTTT.

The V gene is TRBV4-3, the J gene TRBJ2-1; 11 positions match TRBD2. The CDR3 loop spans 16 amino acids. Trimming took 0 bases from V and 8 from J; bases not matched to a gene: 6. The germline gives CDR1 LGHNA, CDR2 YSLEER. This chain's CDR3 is CASSQDQGLAAYEQFF. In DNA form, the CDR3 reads TGCGCCAGCAGCCAAGATCAGGGACTAGCGGCCTATGAGCAGTTCTTC.

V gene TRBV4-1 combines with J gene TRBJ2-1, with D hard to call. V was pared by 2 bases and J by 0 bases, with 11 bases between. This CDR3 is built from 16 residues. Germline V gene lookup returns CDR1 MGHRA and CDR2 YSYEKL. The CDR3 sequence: CASSQQINISYNEQFF. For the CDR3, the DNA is TGCGCCAGCAGCCAACAGATAAATATCTCCTACAATGAGCAGTTCTTC.

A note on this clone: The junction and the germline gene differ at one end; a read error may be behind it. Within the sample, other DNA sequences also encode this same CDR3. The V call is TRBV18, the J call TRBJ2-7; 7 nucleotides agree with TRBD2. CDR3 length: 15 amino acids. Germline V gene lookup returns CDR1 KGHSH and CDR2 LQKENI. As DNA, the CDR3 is TGTGCCAGTTCACCGAGCGGGGCTAGCTCCTACGAGCAGTACTTC. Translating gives CASSPSGASSYEQYF.

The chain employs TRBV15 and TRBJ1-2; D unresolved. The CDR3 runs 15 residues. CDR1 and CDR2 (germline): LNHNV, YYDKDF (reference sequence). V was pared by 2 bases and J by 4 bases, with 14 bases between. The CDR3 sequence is CATSRPSSGLYGYTF. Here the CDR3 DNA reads TGTGCCACCAGCAGACCCTCCTCCGGACTCTATGGCTACACCTTC. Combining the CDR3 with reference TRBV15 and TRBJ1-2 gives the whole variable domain DAMVIQNPRYQVTQFGKPVTLSCSQTLNHNVMYWYQQKSSQAPKLLFHYYDKDFNNEADTPDNFQSRRPNTSFCFLDIRSPGLGDTAMYLCATSRPSSGLYGYTFGSGTRLTVV.

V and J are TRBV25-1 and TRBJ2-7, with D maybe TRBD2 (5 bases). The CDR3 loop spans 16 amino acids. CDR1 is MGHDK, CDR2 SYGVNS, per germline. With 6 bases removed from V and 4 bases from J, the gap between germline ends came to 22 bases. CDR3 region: CASSSDGEGKAYEQYF. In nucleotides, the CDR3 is TGTGCCAGCAGCAGTGACGGGGAAGGGAAGGCTTACGAGCAGTACTTC.

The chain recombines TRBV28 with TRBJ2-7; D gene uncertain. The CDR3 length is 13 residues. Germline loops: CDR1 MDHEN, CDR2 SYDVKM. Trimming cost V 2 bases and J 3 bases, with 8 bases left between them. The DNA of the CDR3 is TGTGCCAGCAGTTTAGGCCAGGTCTACGAGCAGTACTTC. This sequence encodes CASSLGQVYEQYF.

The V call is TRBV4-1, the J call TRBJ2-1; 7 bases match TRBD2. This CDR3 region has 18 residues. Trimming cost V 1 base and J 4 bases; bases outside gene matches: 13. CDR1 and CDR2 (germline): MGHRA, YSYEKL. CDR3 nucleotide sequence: TGCGCCAGCAGCCAAGTCTTAGTGGGAGGGCCGGGTTACAATGAGCAGTTCTTC. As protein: CASSQVLVGGPGYNEQFF.

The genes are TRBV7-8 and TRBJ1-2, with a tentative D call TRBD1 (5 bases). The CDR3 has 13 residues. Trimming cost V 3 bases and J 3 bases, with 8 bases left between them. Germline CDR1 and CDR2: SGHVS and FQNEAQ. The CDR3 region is CASSLRGDYGYTF. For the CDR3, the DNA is TGTGCCAGCAGCTTGCGGGGGGACTATGGCTACACCTTC.

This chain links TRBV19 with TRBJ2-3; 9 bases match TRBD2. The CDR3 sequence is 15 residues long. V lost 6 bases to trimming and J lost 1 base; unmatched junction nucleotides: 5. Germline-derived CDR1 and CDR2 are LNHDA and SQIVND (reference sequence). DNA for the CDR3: TGTGCCAGTAGCCCTAGGACTAGCGGCACAGATACGCAGTATTTT. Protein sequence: CASSPRTSGTDTQYF.

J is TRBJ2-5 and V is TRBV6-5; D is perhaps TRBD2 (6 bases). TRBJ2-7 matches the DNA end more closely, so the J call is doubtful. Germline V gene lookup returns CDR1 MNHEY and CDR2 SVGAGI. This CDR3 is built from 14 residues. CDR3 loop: CASSYSPSAYEQYF. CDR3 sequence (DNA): TGTGCCAGCAGTTACTCGCCTAGCGCATACGAGCAGTACTTC.

CDR3 residues: CASSFSETQYF. The CDR3 region has the DNA TGTGCCAGCAGCTTTTCTGAGACCCAGTACTTC. V and J are TRBV7-4 and TRBJ2-5, with D unclear. Deletions cut 3 bases from V and 5 bases from J, with 4 bases between. CDR1 is SGHVT, CDR2 SQSDAQ, per germline. CDR3 size: 11 residues.

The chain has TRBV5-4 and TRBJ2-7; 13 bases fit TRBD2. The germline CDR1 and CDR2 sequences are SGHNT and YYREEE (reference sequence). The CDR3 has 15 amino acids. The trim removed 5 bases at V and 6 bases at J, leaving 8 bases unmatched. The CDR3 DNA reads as TGTGCCAGCAGTTTGCGGACTAGCGGGAGAAGCGAGCAGTACTTC. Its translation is CASSLRTSGRSEQYF.

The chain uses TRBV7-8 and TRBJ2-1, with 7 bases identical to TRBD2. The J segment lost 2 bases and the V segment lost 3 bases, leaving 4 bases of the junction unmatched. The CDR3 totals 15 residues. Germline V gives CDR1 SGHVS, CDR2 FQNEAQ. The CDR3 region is CASSFAGAPYNEQFF. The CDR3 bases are TGTGCCAGCAGCTTTGCGGGAGCCCCCTACAATGAGCAGTTCTTC. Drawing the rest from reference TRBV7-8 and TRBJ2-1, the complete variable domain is GAGVSQSPRYKVAKRGQDVALRCDPISGHVSLFWYQQALGQGPEFLTYFQNEAQLDKSGLPSDRFFAERPEGSVSTLKIQRTQQEDSAVYLCASSFAGAPYNEQFFGPGTRLTVL.

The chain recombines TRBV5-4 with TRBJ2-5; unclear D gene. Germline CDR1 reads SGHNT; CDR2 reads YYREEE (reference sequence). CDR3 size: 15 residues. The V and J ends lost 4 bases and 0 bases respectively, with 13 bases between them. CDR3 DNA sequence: TGTGCCAGCAGCCCGGTCAGAGGCAACCAAGAGACCCAGTACTTC. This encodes CASSPVRGNQETQYF.

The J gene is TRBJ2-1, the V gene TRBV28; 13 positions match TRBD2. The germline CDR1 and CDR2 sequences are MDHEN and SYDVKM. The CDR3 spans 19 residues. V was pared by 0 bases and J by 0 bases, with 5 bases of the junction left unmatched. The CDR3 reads CASSLCGTSGMISYNEQFF. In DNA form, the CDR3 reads TGTGCCAGCAGTTTATGCGGGACTAGCGGGATGATCTCCTACAATGAGCAGTTCTTC.

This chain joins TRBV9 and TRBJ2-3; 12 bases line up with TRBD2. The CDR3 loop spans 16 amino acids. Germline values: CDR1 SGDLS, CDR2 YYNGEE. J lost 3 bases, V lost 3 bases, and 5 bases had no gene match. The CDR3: CASSATSGRRTDTQYF. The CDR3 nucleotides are TGTGCCAGCAGCGCCACTAGCGGGAGGCGGACAGATACGCAGTATTTT.

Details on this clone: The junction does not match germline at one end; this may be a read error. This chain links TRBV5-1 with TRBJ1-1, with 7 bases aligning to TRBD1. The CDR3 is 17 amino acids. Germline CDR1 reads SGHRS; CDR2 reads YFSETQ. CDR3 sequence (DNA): TGCGCCAGCAGCTTGGGACAGGGATGGCCTGCGAACCCTGAAGCTTTCTTT. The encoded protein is CASSLGQGWPANPEAFF.

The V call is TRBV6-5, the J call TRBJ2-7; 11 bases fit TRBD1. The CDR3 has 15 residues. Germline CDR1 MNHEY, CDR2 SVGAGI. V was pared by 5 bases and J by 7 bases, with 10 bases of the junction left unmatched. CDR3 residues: CASSIGTGGVWEQYF. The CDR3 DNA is TGTGCCAGCAGTATCGGGACAGGGGGGGTGTGGGAGCAGTACTTC.